A selection of T cell receptor beta chains follows, all from one sample in a study of blood T cell repertoires in COVID-19. Method: immunoSEQ multiplex PCR; TCRdb's copy keeps in-frame clones and lacks some. The sample contains 180,000 or so clones, around nine tenths of which appear only once. The sample taken for sequencing was peripheral blood. These receptors all come from a man younger than 35 with active or convalescent COVID-19. Both conserved end residues are part of each CDR3. A D gene is named only where the DNA matches it firmly. Size tells how often a clone was seen (once, few, many) or the class of an expanded clone, and some rows leave it out.

v_call: TRBV30
j_call: TRBJ2-5
d_call: NA
clone_size: once
cdr3_length: 16
cdr3_aa: CAWATGTYMVQETQYF
cdr3_nt: TGTGCCTGGGCTACAGGGACCTATATGGTTCAAGAGACCCAGTACTTC

v_call: TRBV2
j_call: TRBJ1-2
d_call: NA
clone_size: NA
cdr3_length: 16
cdr3_aa: CASSRRTSNNDYGYTF
cdr3_nt: TGTGCCAGCAGTCGTAGGACTTCTAATAACGACTATGGCTACACCTTC

v_call: TRBV7-2
j_call: TRBJ2-3
d_call: TRBD2
clone_size: NA
cdr3_length: 17
cdr3_aa: CASSSGTSGRVTDTQYF
cdr3_nt: TGTGCCAGCAGCAGCGGGACTAGCGGGAGGGTTACAGATACGCAGTATTTT

v_call: TRBV6-2/TRBV6-3
j_call: TRBJ1-5
d_call: TRBD1
clone_size: NA
cdr3_length: 18
cdr3_aa: CASSYSEYRGSSNQPQHF
cdr3_nt: TGTGCCAGCAGTTACTCCGAGTACAGGGGAAGCAGCAATCAGCCCCAGCATTTT

v_call: TRBV3-1/TRBV3-2
j_call: TRBJ1-4
d_call: NA
clone_size: NA
cdr3_length: 15
cdr3_aa: CASSQDPGFIEKLFF
cdr3_nt: TGTGCCAGCAGCCAAGACCCGGGTTTCATAGAAAAACTGTTTTTT

v_call: TRBV11-2
j_call: TRBJ2-3
d_call: TRBD2
clone_size: NA
cdr3_length: 17
cdr3_aa: CASSLHLAGGGTDTQYF
cdr3_nt: TGTGCCAGCAGCTTGCATCTAGCGGGGGGAGGGACAGATACGCAGTATTTT

v_call: TRBV7-2
j_call: TRBJ1-3
d_call: NA
clone_size: NA
cdr3_length: 14
cdr3_aa: CASSLDSSGNTIYF
cdr3_nt: TGTGCCAGCAGCTTAGACAGCTCTGGAAACACCATATATTTT

v_call: TRBV7-9
j_call: TRBJ2-3
d_call: TRBD2
clone_size: NA
cdr3_length: 16
cdr3_aa: CASSLASGGAQDTQYF
cdr3_nt: TGTGCCAGCAGCTTAGCTAGCGGGGGGGCCCAAGATACGCAGTATTTT

v_call: TRBV19
j_call: TRBJ1-5
d_call: NA
clone_size: NA
cdr3_length: 14
cdr3_aa: CASSEQGWYQPQHF
cdr3_nt: TGTGCCAGCTCTGAACAGGGTTGGTATCAGCCCCAGCATTTT

v_call: TRBV5-6
j_call: TRBJ1-2
d_call: NA
clone_size: NA
cdr3_length: 14
cdr3_aa: CASSPVGANYGYTF
cdr3_nt: TGTGCCAGCAGCCCGGTTGGAGCTAACTATGGCTACACCTTC

v_call: TRBV19
j_call: TRBJ2-7
d_call: TRBD1
clone_size: NA
cdr3_length: 15
cdr3_aa: CASSLTGTGLYEQYF
cdr3_nt: TGTGCCAGTAGTCTTACCGGGACAGGGCTCTACGAGCAGTACTTC

v_call: TRBV11-2
j_call: TRBJ2-7
d_call: TRBD2
clone_size: few
cdr3_length: 15
cdr3_aa: CASSPLAGGTYEQYF
cdr3_nt: TGTGCCAGCAGCCCGTTAGCGGGGGGTACCTACGAGCAGTACTTC

v_call: TRBV7-9
j_call: TRBJ1-4
d_call: NA
clone_size: NA
cdr3_length: 12
cdr3_aa: CASSPDKEKLFF
cdr3_nt: TGTGCCAGCAGCCCTGACAAGGAAAAACTGTTTTTT

v_call: TRBV7-6
j_call: TRBJ1-2
d_call: TRBD1
clone_size: few
cdr3_length: 15
cdr3_aa: CASSLKQGAYYGYTF
cdr3_nt: TGTGCCAGCAGCTTAAAACAGGGGGCTTACTATGGCTACACCTTC

v_call: TRBV7-9
j_call: TRBJ1-2
d_call: TRBD1
clone_size: once
cdr3_length: 14
cdr3_aa: CASSKTGGNYGYTF
cdr3_nt: TGTGCCAGCAGCAAGACAGGGGGAAACTATGGCTACACCTTC

v_call: TRBV5-1
j_call: TRBJ1-3
d_call: TRBD1
clone_size: NA
cdr3_length: 16
cdr3_aa: CASSGDRVISGNTIYF
cdr3_nt: TGCGCCAGCAGCGGAGACAGGGTTATCTCTGGAAACACCATATATTTT

v_call: TRBV2
j_call: TRBJ1-1
d_call: TRBD1
clone_size: NA
cdr3_length: 12
cdr3_aa: CASRGDRHEAFF
cdr3_nt: TGTGCCAGCAGGGGGGACAGACATGAAGCTTTCTTT

v_call: TRBV6-6
j_call: TRBJ1-5
d_call: NA
clone_size: NA
cdr3_length: 13
cdr3_aa: CASSYSGDQPQHF
cdr3_nt: TGTGCCAGCAGTTACTCCGGGGATCAGCCCCAGCATTTT

v_call: TRBV29-1
j_call: TRBJ1-5
d_call: NA
clone_size: NA
cdr3_length: 16
cdr3_aa: CSPLTQADNSNQPQHF
cdr3_nt: TGCAGCCCCCTCACGCAGGCGGACAATAGCAATCAGCCCCAGCATTTT

v_call: TRBV6-1
j_call: TRBJ1-2
d_call: NA
clone_size: NA
cdr3_length: 15
cdr3_aa: CASSESGYVGYGYTF
cdr3_nt: TGTGCCAGCAGTGAATCAGGGTACGTTGGCTATGGCTACACCTTC

v_call: TRBV2
j_call: TRBJ1-5
d_call: TRBD1
clone_size: NA
cdr3_length: 15
cdr3_aa: CASRGGQGDNQPQHF
cdr3_nt: TGTGCCAGCAGAGGGGGGCAGGGGGACAATCAGCCCCAGCATTTT

v_call: TRBV21-1
j_call: TRBJ2-7
d_call: NA
clone_size: NA
cdr3_length: 20
cdr3_aa: CASTPLTGRTMIVLSYEQYF
cdr3_nt: TGTGCCAGCACCCCATTGACAGGGCGAACAATGATAGTCCTCTCCTACGAGCAGTACTTC

v_call: TRBV5-5
j_call: TRBJ2-3
d_call: NA
clone_size: NA
cdr3_length: 16
cdr3_aa: CASSPVGKTSTDTQYF
cdr3_nt: TGTGCCAGCAGCCCAGTCGGCAAGACTAGCACAGATACGCAGTATTTT

v_call: TRBV7-2
j_call: TRBJ2-7
d_call: TRBD1
clone_size: NA
cdr3_length: 15
cdr3_aa: CASSPRGDRVSEQYF
cdr3_nt: TGTGCCAGCAGCCCCAGGGGGGACAGGGTGAGTGAGCAGTACTTC

v_call: TRBV5-4
j_call: TRBJ2-1
d_call: TRBD2
clone_size: NA
cdr3_length: 15
cdr3_aa: CASSLTSGSRDEQFF
cdr3_nt: TGTGCCAGCAGCCTAACTAGCGGGAGTCGGGATGAGCAGTTCTTC

v_call: TRBV19
j_call: TRBJ2-4
d_call: NA
clone_size: NA
cdr3_length: 14
cdr3_aa: CASSMGPSADIQYF
cdr3_nt: TGTGCCAGTAGCATGGGCCCCTCAGCAGACATTCAGTACTTC

v_call: TRBV3-1/TRBV3-2
j_call: TRBJ1-1
d_call: TRBD1
clone_size: few
cdr3_length: 14
cdr3_aa: CASSPESRQGATFF
cdr3_nt: TGTGCCAGCAGCCCGGAGAGTCGACAGGGGGCTACTTTCTTT

v_call: TRBV30
j_call: TRBJ2-5
d_call: TRBD2
clone_size: NA
cdr3_length: 17
cdr3_aa: CAWGGLAGAPEAETQYF
cdr3_nt: TGTGCCTGGGGGGGACTAGCGGGGGCCCCTGAGGCCGAGACCCAGTACTTC

v_call: TRBV4-2
j_call: TRBJ2-1
d_call: NA
clone_size: NA
cdr3_length: 14
cdr3_aa: CASSQEWTDNEQFF
cdr3_nt: TGTGCCAGCAGCCAGGAGTGGACAGACAATGAGCAGTTCTTC

v_call: TRBV7-2
j_call: TRBJ2-5
d_call: TRBD1
clone_size: NA
cdr3_length: 16
cdr3_aa: CASSLAGTGAFETQYF
cdr3_nt: TGTGCCAGCAGCTTAGCAGGGACAGGGGCATTTGAGACCCAGTACTTC

v_call: TRBV2
j_call: TRBJ2-5
d_call: NA
clone_size: NA
cdr3_length: 11
cdr3_aa: CASSFQETQYF
cdr3_nt: TGTGCCAGCAGCTTCCAAGAGACCCAGTACTTC

v_call: TRBV12-5
j_call: TRBJ1-2
d_call: NA
clone_size: NA
cdr3_length: 12
cdr3_aa: CASEQSNYGYTF
cdr3_nt: TGTGCTAGTGAACAATCTAACTATGGCTACACCTTC